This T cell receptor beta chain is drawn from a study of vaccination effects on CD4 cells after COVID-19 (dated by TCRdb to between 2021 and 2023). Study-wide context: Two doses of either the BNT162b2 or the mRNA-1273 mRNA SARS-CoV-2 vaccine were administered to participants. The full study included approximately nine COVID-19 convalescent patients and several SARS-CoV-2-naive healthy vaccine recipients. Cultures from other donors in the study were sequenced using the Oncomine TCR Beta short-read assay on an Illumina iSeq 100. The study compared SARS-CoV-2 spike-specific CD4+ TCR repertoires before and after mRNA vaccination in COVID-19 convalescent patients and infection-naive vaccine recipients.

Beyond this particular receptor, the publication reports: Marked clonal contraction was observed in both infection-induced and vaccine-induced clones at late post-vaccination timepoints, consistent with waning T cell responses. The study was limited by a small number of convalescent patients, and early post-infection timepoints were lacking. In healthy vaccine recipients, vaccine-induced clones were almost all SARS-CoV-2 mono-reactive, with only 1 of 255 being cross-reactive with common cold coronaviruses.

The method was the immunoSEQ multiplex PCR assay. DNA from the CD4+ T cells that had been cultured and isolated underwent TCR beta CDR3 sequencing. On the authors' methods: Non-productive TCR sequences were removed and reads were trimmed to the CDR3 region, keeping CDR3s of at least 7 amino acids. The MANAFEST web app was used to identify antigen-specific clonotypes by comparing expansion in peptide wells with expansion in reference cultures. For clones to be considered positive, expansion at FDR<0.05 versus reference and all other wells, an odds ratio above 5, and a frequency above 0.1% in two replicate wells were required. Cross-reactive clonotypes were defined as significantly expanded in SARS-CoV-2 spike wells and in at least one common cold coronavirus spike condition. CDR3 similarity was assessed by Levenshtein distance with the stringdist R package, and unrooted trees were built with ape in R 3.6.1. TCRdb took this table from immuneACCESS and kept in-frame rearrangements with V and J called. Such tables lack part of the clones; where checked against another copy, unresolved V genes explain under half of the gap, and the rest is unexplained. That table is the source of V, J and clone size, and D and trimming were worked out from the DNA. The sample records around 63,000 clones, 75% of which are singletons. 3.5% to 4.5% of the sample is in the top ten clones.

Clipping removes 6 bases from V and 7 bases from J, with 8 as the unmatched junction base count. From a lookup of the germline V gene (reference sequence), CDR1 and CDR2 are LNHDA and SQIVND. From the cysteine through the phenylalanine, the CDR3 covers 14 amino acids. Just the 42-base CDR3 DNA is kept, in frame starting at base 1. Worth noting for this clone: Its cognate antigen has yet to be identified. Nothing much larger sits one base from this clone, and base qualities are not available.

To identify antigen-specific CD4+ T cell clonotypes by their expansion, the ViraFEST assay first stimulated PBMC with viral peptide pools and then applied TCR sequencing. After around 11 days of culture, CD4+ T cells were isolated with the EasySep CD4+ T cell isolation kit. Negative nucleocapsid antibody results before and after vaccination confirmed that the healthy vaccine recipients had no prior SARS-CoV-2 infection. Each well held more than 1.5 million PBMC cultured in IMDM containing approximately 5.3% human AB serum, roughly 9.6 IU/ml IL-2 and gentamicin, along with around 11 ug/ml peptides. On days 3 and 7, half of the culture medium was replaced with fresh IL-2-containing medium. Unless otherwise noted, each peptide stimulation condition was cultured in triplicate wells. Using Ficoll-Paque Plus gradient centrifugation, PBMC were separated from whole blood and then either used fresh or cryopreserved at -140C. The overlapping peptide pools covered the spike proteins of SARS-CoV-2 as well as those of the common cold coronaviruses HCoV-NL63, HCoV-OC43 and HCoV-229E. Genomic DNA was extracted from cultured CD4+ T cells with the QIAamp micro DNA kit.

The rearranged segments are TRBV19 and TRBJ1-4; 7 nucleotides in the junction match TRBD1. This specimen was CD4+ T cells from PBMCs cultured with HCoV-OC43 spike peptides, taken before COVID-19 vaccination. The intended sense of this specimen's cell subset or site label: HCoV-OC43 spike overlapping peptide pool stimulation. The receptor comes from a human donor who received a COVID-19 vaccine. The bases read TGTGCCAGTAGACAAGGGGGCGAGAGTGAAAAACTGTTTTTT. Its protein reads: CASRQGGESEKLFF. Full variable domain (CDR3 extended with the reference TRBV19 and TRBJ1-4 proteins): DGGITQSPKYLFRKEGQNVTLSCEQNLNHDAMYWYRQDPGQGLRLIYYSQIVNDFQKGDIAEGYSVSREKKESFPLTVTSAQKNPTAFYLCASRQGGESEKLFFGSGTQLSVL.